The clone carrying this T cell receptor (beta chain) was detected only once. Noted time point: persistent/refractory GD, antithyroid drugs over 5 years with positive TRAb. PBMC-derived RNA was used for the TCR library. Building of the TCR beta libraries involved iRepertoire HTBI primers and Arm-PCR of CDR3 regions. TCRdb re-called the multiplex PCR reads with MiXCR, one entry per CDR3 protein. This sample carries about 660,000 distinct CDR3 sequences, about 30% of them seen once, and the ten largest clones take 40% to 50%. This CDR3 has 13 amino acids. CDR1 is SNHLY, CDR2 FYNNEI, per germline. With 7 bases removed from V and 2 bases from J, the gap between germline ends came to 9 bases. This sample is drawn from a study of regulatory T cells in long-lasting Graves disease.

The receptor was derived from a female donor with Graves disease. The chain employs TRBV2 and TRBJ1-3; possible D gene TRBD1, 5 bases. The material sequenced was peripheral blood mononuclear cells (PBMCs), taken when the disease was refractory, from a patient treated with antithyroid drugs. DNA for the CDR3: TGTGCCAGCAATCCGGGGCCTGGAAACACCATATATTTT. The encoded protein is CASNPGPGNTIYF. Variable domain in full (rest from reference TRBV2 and TRBJ1-3): EPEVTQTPSHQVTQMGQEVILRCVPISNHLYFYWYRQILGQKVEFLVSFYNNEISEKSEIFDDQFSVERPDGSNFTLKIRSTKLEDSAMYFCASNPGPGNTIYFGEGSWLTVV.